Following are 12 T cell receptor beta chains from one sample sequenced in a study of blood T cells in healthy people across ages. The use of a sample-barcoded 5' primer and a J-beta primer mix characterized a second PCR of about 6 to 12 cycles. From the 5' RACE reads, TCRdb called clonotypes with MiXCR, one entry per CDR3 protein. Here the sample spans 550,000 to 600,000 distinct CDR3 sequences, roughly 43% being singletons. Sequencing used blood. The receptors come from a man at least 80 years old in good health.

This clonotype was recorded many times. V is TRBV20-1 and J is TRBJ1-2, with TRBD1 as a possible D gene (6 bases). Trimming removed 0 bases at V and 6 bases at J, with 14 bases between. CDR1 DFQATT and CDR2 SNEGSKA come from the germline V gene (reference sequence). The CDR3 consists of 14 residues. As DNA, the CDR3 is TGCAGTGCTAGAGAACGGGGGGCCCTAGATGGCTACACCTTC. It codes for CSARERGALDGYTF.

This clonotype showed up just a few times. J is TRBJ2-3 and V is TRBV7-2; D remains unclear. The CDR3 has 13 amino acids. Trimming stripped 5 bases from V and 4 bases from J, with 10 bases between. CDR1 is SGHTA, CDR2 FQGNSA, per germline. The DNA for the CDR3 is TGTGCCAGCAGCCCCTTGGTCGCAGATACGCAGTATTTT. It translates to CASSPLVADTQYF.

The V call is TRBV4-2, the J call TRBJ1-2, with TRBD1 matching 10 bases. This CDR3 contains 15 residues. With V trimmed by 4 bases and J by 5 bases, 7 bases remained unmatched. Germline V lookup: CDR1 LGHNA, CDR2 YNFKEQ. DNA of the CDR3: TGTGCCAGCAGCCGTGAGACAGGGGGCTTGTATGGCTACACCTTC. Translation gives CASSRETGGLYGYTF.

J is TRBJ2-4 and V is TRBV20-1, with D unclear. The last part of the DNA fits TRBJ2-7 better; the J call may be wrong. The CDR3 runs to 12 residues. Looked up from germline, CDR1 is DFQATT and CDR2 is SNEGSKA (reference sequence). The CDR3 DNA reads as TGCAGTGCTAGACCCGCAAGCTACGAGCAGTACTTC. It codes for CSARPASYEQYF.

This chain joins TRBV5-1 and TRBJ2-1, with 7 nucleotides matching TRBD2. CDR3 length equals 17 residues. With V trimmed by 0 bases and J by 3 bases, 9 bases remained unmatched. Germline CDR1 is SGHRS and CDR2 is YFSETQ. DNA of the CDR3: TGCGCCAGCAGCTTGGCCTGGGGGGGGAATAACTACAATGAGCAGTTCTTC. Translation: CASSLAWGGNNYNEQFF.

The V gene is TRBV12-3 or TRBV12-4, the J gene TRBJ1-4; TRBD1 agrees at 9 bases. This CDR3 is 17 amino acids long. Trimming at V came to 1 base and at J to 7 bases, leaving 10 bases not matched to a gene. CDR3 bases: TGTGCCAGCAGTTTAGAGAGGACAGGGGATTGGAGTGAAAAACTGTTTTTT. It is translated as CASSLERTGDWSEKLFF.

The chain has TRBV29-1 and TRBJ2-1, with 7 bases lining up with TRBD1. Per the germline V gene, CDR1 is SQVTM and CDR2 is ANQGSEA. CDR3 length equals 13 residues. V lost 4 bases to trimming and J lost 8 bases; unmatched junction nucleotides: 8. CDR3 sequence reads: CSVVGGQSDEQFF. In DNA form, the CDR3 reads TGCAGCGTTGTTGGGGGACAGAGCGATGAGCAGTTCTTC.

The chain joins TRBV20-1 to TRBJ2-3; D not certain. Germline V lookup: CDR1 DFQATT, CDR2 SNEGSKA (reference sequence). Trimming left V 3 bases short and J 2 bases short, with 9 bases between. This CDR3 region has 13 residues. The CDR3 spells CSASDAHTDTQYF. The CDR3 DNA reads TGCAGTGCTAGTGATGCGCACACAGATACGCAGTATTTT.

The J gene is TRBJ2-3, the V gene TRBV27; D gene unclear. CDR1 is MNHEY, CDR2 SMNVEV, per germline (reference sequence). The ends were cut back, 4 bases at V and 0 bases at J, with 11 bases in the middle. The CDR3 has 15 residues. Here the CDR3 DNA reads TGTGCCAGCAGTTCCCGGTCCCGAAGCACAGATACGCAGTATTTT. This translates into CASSSRSRSTDTQYF.

V usage is TRBV20-1 and J usage is TRBJ2-2; 8 bases fit TRBD1. The ends lost 3 bases at V and 0 bases at J; junction bases unmatched: 9. The CDR3 length is 17 residues. CDR1 DFQATT and CDR2 SNEGSKA come from the germline V gene (reference sequence). The CDR3 DNA reads as TGCAGTGCTAGGGGGGCAGGGGGCTTTGCGAACACCGGGGAGCTGTTTTTT. Its translation is CSARGAGGFANTGELFF.

This clonotype was counted only a few times. Given a much more abundant clone one base away, this may be a read error. The chain is built from TRBV6-5 and TRBJ2-7, with 8 positions matching TRBD1. CDR3 length: 14 amino acids. V was clipped by 5 bases and J by 9 bases; unmatched bases: 12. Looked up from germline, CDR1 is MNHEY and CDR2 is SVGAGI. The DNA for the CDR3 is TGTGCCAGCAGTCCCACACAGGGGGTGACGGGGCAGTACTTC. Its protein is CASSPTQGVTGQYF.

This clonotype was seen a handful of times. The chain uses TRBV6-6 and TRBJ2-7; possible D gene TRBD2, 5 bases. V lost 2 bases and J 7 bases, leaving 15 bases between the germline ends. This CDR3 has 14 residues. Germline V gives CDR1 MNHNY, CDR2 SVGAGI (reference sequence). CDR3 sequence reads: CASSYAIGTGEQYF. In DNA form, the CDR3 reads TGTGCCAGCAGTTACGCGATAGGAACGGGGGAGCAGTACTTC.